Listed below are T cell receptor beta chains from one sample, sequenced in a study of T cells in localized non-small cell lung cancer. Only in-frame clones appear in the TCRdb table, and some are missing; sequencing was by immunoSEQ multiplex PCR. Of over 55,000 clones detected, roughly 90% appear once; the ten largest clones hold under 2%. Sample: peripheral blood, taken before any cancer treatment. These TCRs come from a woman aged 35-70 years with stage I lung adenocarcinoma. The CDR3 runs from the conserved cysteine through the conserved F or W. Fields, in order: J gene, clone size, V gene, D gene, CDR3 protein, CDR3 DNA. D genes are given only for firm matches. Where a row states a size, it is once, few, many or the class of an expanded clone; other rows omit it.

TRBJ1-2 | NA | TRBV5-1 | NA | CASSLEGVRQTRGGYTF | TGCGCCAGCAGCTTGGAGGGAGTCCGGCAGACGAGAGGTGGCTACACCTTC
TRBJ1-6 | NA | TRBV6-6 | NA | CASSPGTPTKGSPLHF | TGTGCCAGCAGCCCCGGGACACCTACGAAGGGTTCACCCCTCCACTTT
TRBJ1-3 | NA | TRBV6-5 | NA | CASSYTSQEHWGTIYF | TGTGCCAGCAGTTACACCTCACAGGAGCATTGGGGCACCATATATTTT
TRBJ1-1 | NA | TRBV7-2 | NA | CASSSYLRGGTEAFF | TGTGCCAGCAGCTCGTACCTAAGGGGGGGGACTGAAGCTTTCTTT
TRBJ1-6 | once | TRBV30 | NA | CACRGEYNSPLHF | TGTGCCTGCCGAGGGGAGTATAATTCACCCCTCCACTTT
TRBJ1-1 | NA | TRBV29-1 | TRBD1 | CSVVGQALVNTEAFF | TGCAGCGTGGTAGGACAGGCTCTCGTGAACACTGAAGCTTTCTTT
TRBJ2-2 | once | TRBV25-1 | NA | CASSVGDTGELFF | TGTGCCAGCAGTGTGGGGGACACCGGGGAGCTGTTTTTT
TRBJ2-3 | NA | TRBV27 | NA | CASTLRDPQDTQYF | TGTGCCAGCACTTTAAGGGACCCACAAGATACGCAGTATTTT
TRBJ2-7 | NA | TRBV9 | NA | CASSGGGRTYEQYF | TGTGCCAGCAGCGGCGGGGGCAGGACCTACGAGCAGTACTTC
TRBJ2-2 | NA | TRBV29-1 | NA | CSVERRAGGELFF | TGCAGCGTTGAACGAAGGGCTGGCGGGGAGCTGTTTTTT
TRBJ2-3 | NA | TRBV6-1 | NA | CASNGDTAADTQYF | TGTGCCAGCAACGGGGACACCGCGGCAGATACGCAGTATTTT
TRBJ2-5 | NA | TRBV6-1 | TRBD2 | CASPRGGTAGETQYF | TGTGCCAGCCCTAGGGGAGGGACTGCCGGGGAGACCCAGTACTTC
TRBJ1-3 | NA | TRBV7-2 | NA | CASSLGSHSGNTIYF | TGTGCCAGCAGCCTCGGGTCCCACTCTGGAAACACCATATATTTT
TRBJ2-7 | NA | TRBV4-1 | TRBD2 | CASSQDPSGRAYEQYF | TGCGCCAGCAGCCAAGATCCCAGCGGGAGGGCCTACGAGCAGTACTTC